This T cell receptor (beta chain) was profiled in a study of cytomegalovirus exposure and HLA in healthy donors. Study-wide results and limits: In a later analysis, TCR association rates varied by HLA locus: DRB1 most, HLA-C fewest. Later analysis reportedly placed an Asian-associated ancestry cluster below the roughly 670-donor mean in N-insertions.

Each donor was healthy, and each was a bone marrow donor. On this clone: Its specificity is not known.

PCR used 60 Vbeta primers and 13 Jbeta primers. TCRdb's table, derived via immunoSEQ multiplex PCR, lists solely in-frame clones and lacks some. Of fewer than 150,000 clones listed, 60% to 85% are singletons. Sequenced input: PBMCs. The sequence was obtained from a male donor in good health and CMV-seronegative.

CDR3 bases: TGTGCCAGCAGCCGGGGACAGAGAAATGAAAAACTGTTTTTT. Translating gives CASSRGQRNEKLFF. The rearrangement uses TRBV27 and TRBJ1-4; 7 bases map to TRBD1. Looked up from germline, CDR1 is MNHEY and CDR2 is SMNVEV (reference sequence). After removal of 6 bases from V and 5 bases from J, the junction contained 6 bases not matched to a gene. The CDR3 loop spans 14 amino acids.